The 30 T cell receptor beta chains below were found in one sample sequenced in a study of blood T cell repertoires in COVID-19. Generated by immunoSEQ multiplex PCR, the TCRdb table keeps only in-frame clones and is missing some. This table holds a few hundred thousand clones, about 85% found once. The specimen sequenced was peripheral blood. All receptors derive from a man aged 25 to 40 who had recovered from COVID-19.

The chain has TRBV10-1 and TRBJ2-6; D may be TRBD2 (6 bases). Germline values: CDR1 WNHNN, CDR2 SYGVQD (reference sequence). The CDR3 is made up of 18 amino acids. Trimming took 6 bases from V and 0 from J, leaving 18 bases between them. The CDR3 DNA sequence: TGCGCCAGCAGAAAGACAGTTACGGGAGCCTCTGGGGCCAACGTCCTGACTTTC. This sequence encodes CASRKTVTGASGANVLTF.

The sample holds one count of this clone. The CDR3 here is CASSARRLDTGELFF. CDR3 DNA sequence: TGTGCCAGCAGTGCCAGGCGTCTTGACACCGGGGAGCTGTTTTTT. The J gene is TRBJ2-2, the V gene TRBV2, with D hard to call. The ends were cut back, 4 bases at V and 3 bases at J, with 12 bases in the middle. The CDR3 runs to 15 residues. CDR1 and CDR2 (germline): SNHLY, FYNNEI.

In this sample, this clone turned up once. The rearrangement joins TRBV15 to TRBJ2-2; 10 bases are shared with TRBD2. This CDR3 has 16 amino acids. The junction had 4 bases not matched to a gene; V was cut back by 2 bases and J by 4 bases. Per the germline V gene, CDR1 is LNHNV and CDR2 is YYDKDF (reference sequence). The DNA of the CDR3 is TGTGCCACCAGCAGACCTAGCGGGGGCCGCACCGGGGAGCTGTTTTTT. Amino acids: CATSRPSGGRTGELFF.

This rearrangement joins TRBV6-5 to TRBJ1-2, with TRBD1 identical over 9 bases. Germline CDR1 is MNHEY and CDR2 is SVGAGI. This CDR3 is 11 amino acids long. J lost 13 bases, V lost 6 bases, and 6 bases had no gene match. CDR3 sequence reads: CASRGQGFSTF. CDR3 nucleotide sequence: TGTGCCAGCAGAGGACAGGGGTTCTCCACCTTC.

The rearrangement joins TRBV3-1 (or the pseudogene TRBV3-2) to TRBJ1-1; possibly TRBD1 for D (5 bases). This CDR3 comprises 13 residues. Germline V gene lookup returns CDR1 LGHDT and CDR2 YNNKEL (reference sequence). V was pared by 1 base and J by 4 bases, with 7 bases between. This CDR3 reads CASSQGRGTEAFF. DNA for the CDR3: TGTGCCAGCAGCCAAGGAAGGGGCACTGAAGCTTTCTTT.

As concerns this clone: A read error may account for a junction end that differs from germline. CDR3 protein: CASSDSWPSLGAFF. CDR3 sequence (DNA): TGTGCCAGCAGTGACTCGTGGCCCTCCCTAGGAGCTTTCTTT. The chain uses TRBV6-2 or TRBV6-3 and TRBJ1-1; D remains ambiguous. The CDR3 totals 14 residues. Germline V lookup: CDR1 MNHEY, CDR2 SVGEGT.

The DNA for the CDR3 is TGTGCCAGCACCCAATTCGCGTCGGGGGTCACCGGGGAGCTGTTTTTT. Residues: CASTQFASGVTGELFF. This chain links TRBV11-2 with TRBJ2-2, with TRBD2 as a possible D gene (6 bases). This CDR3 spans 16 amino acids. The V and J ends lost 7 bases and 4 bases respectively, with 19 bases between them. The germline CDR1 and CDR2 sequences are SGHAT and FQNNGV.

On this clone: The sample carries other DNA sequences with the same CDR3. The chain links TRBV2 to TRBJ2-3, with TRBD2 matching 11 bases. The CDR3 contains 15 residues. Germline CDR1 and CDR2: SNHLY and FYNNEI. J was trimmed by 1 base and V by 3 bases; bases with no gene match: 0. The CDR3 coding sequence is TGTGCCAGCAGTGAGACTAGCGGGGGCACAGATACGCAGTATTTT. Translating gives CASSETSGGTDTQYF.

J is TRBJ2-2 and V is TRBV9; D remains unclear. The germline CDR1 and CDR2 sequences are SGDLS and YYNGEE. This CDR3 contains 12 residues. V was trimmed by 1 base and J by 5 bases, leaving 3 bases between them. The CDR3 loop reads CASSVRTGELFF. The CDR3 nucleotides are TGTGCCAGCAGCGTACGGACCGGGGAGCTGTTTTTT.

The chain couples TRBV7-9 to TRBJ1-2; D unclear. The germline V gene encodes CDR1 SEHNR and CDR2 FQNEAQ (reference sequence). The CDR3 runs to 15 residues. V was shortened by 1 base and J by 4 bases, with 13 bases between the two germline ends. DNA for the CDR3: TGTGCCAGCAGCTTAGTACCCTCCGGCGGCTATGGCTACACCTTC. It yields the protein CASSLVPSGGYGYTF.

The V gene is TRBV29-1, the J gene TRBJ2-5; D possibly corresponds to TRBD2 (5 bases). Between the trimmed V and J ends, which lost 2 bases and 3 bases, there was a span of 7 bases. CDR1 is SQVTM, CDR2 ANQGSEA, per germline. The CDR3 sequence is 12 residues long. The CDR3 DNA sequence: TGCAGCGTTGAACAGCGGAAAGAGACCCAGTACTTC. Its protein product is CSVEQRKETQYF.

The chain recombines TRBV4-2 with TRBJ2-1, with TRBD2 matching 9 bases. Germline CDR1 LGHNA, CDR2 YNFKEQ. The CDR3 covers 15 residues. V was clipped by 1 base and J by 8 bases; unmatched bases: 6. This chain's CDR3 is CASSQGLAVFDEQFF. For the CDR3, the DNA is TGTGCCAGCAGCCAAGGACTAGCGGTTTTCGATGAGCAGTTCTTC.

The J gene is TRBJ1-5, the V gene TRBV28; TRBD1 agrees at 7 bases. J was trimmed by 4 bases and V by 8 bases; bases with no gene match: 11. Germline V gene sequence: CDR1 MDHEN, CDR2 SYDVKM. The CDR3 runs 15 residues. The CDR3 DNA is TGTGCCAGCTTTAAGGAGGGGGCGGGAAATCAGCCCCAGCATTTT. It encodes CASFKEGAGNQPQHF.

The J gene is TRBJ2-2, the V gene TRBV19; D ambiguous. Germline CDR1 is LNHDA and CDR2 is SQIVND (reference sequence). This CDR3 is built from 14 residues. Trimming shortened V by 4 bases and J by 7 bases, and 13 bases separated the two germline ends. The CDR3 coding sequence is TGTGCCAGTAGTACCCCTCGCCCGAGCGGGGAGCTGTTTTTT. This encodes CASSTPRPSGELFF.

CDR3 coding DNA: TGCAGTGCTAGTGACAGTGCAACTAATGAAAAACTGTTTTTT. Residues: CSASDSATNEKLFF. This sequence joins TRBV20-1 and TRBJ1-4; perhaps TRBD1 as D (5 bases). The CDR3 loop spans 14 amino acids. Per germline, CDR1 DFQATT and CDR2 SNEGSKA (reference sequence). Trimming removed 3 bases at V and 0 bases at J, with 8 bases between.

The J gene is TRBJ2-5, the V gene TRBV11-2, with 8 positions matching TRBD2. V shed 5 bases and J 5 bases; nucleotides not matched to a gene: 4. Germline V CDR1 and CDR2: SGHAT, FQNNGV. The CDR3 totals 13 residues. CDR3 in amino acids: CASSRAGEETQYF. As DNA, the CDR3 is TGTGCCAGCAGCCGAGCGGGGGAGGAGACCCAGTACTTC.

The chain joins TRBV6-1 to TRBJ2-1, with TRBD2 matching over 14 bases. The junction had 5 bases not matched to a gene; V was cut back by 1 base and J by 9 bases. The CDR3 length is 16 residues. Per the germline V gene, CDR1 is MNHNS and CDR2 is SASEGT. The CDR3: CASSEGLAGGRGEQFF. The DNA of the CDR3 is TGTGCCAGCAGTGAAGGACTAGCGGGGGGGCGAGGTGAGCAGTTCTTC.

The chain carries TRBV7-6 and TRBJ1-1; a possible D gene is TRBD1 (5 bases). The CDR3 is made up of 17 amino acids. V was pared by 7 bases and J by 5 bases, with 26 bases between. The germline CDR1 and CDR2 sequences are SGHVS and FNYEAQ. CDR3: CASTQRPQGGLPTEAFF. Here the CDR3 DNA reads TGTGCCAGCACCCAAAGGCCCCAGGGAGGCCTCCCGACTGAAGCTTTCTTT.

V gene TRBV10-3 combines with J gene TRBJ2-5, with D perhaps matching TRBD1 (6 bases). Germline V gives CDR1 ENHRY, CDR2 SYGVKD. V lost 5 bases and J 2 bases, leaving 15 bases between the germline ends. The CDR3 is 15 residues long. CDR3 in DNA: TGTGCCATCAGTTTAACCGGGACAACTCAAGAGACCCAGTACTTC. As protein: CAISLTGTTQETQYF.

This clone came up a few times. Here the CDR3 reads CAIKGAFSTDTQYF. The CDR3, as DNA: TGTGCCATCAAGGGGGCGTTTAGCACAGATACGCAGTATTTT. The chain joins TRBV10-3 to TRBJ2-3, with 7 nucleotides matching TRBD1. CDR3 length: 14 amino acids. Germline-derived CDR1 and CDR2 are ENHRY and SYGVKD. V dropped 7 bases and J dropped 0; count of bases not matched to a gene: 4.

The gene calls are TRBV7-3 and TRBJ2-1, with 8 bases lining up with TRBD2. The CDR3 contains 16 residues. V shed 5 bases and J 6 bases; nucleotides not matched to a gene: 12. Germline V gene sequence: CDR1 SGHTA, CDR2 FQGTGA. The CDR3: CASSPQAGALGNEQFF. The CDR3 region has the DNA TGTGCCAGCAGCCCCCAAGCGGGGGCCCTAGGCAATGAGCAGTTCTTC.

This chain uses TRBV6-2 or TRBV6-3 with TRBJ2-1; 11 positions agree with TRBD2. V was clipped by 5 bases and J by 3 bases; unmatched bases: 3. The CDR3 extends over 15 amino acids. Germline loops: CDR1 MNHEY, CDR2 SVGEGT. This CDR3 is CASSKLAGVYNEQFF. CDR3 coding DNA: TGTGCCAGCAGTAAACTAGCGGGGGTCTACAATGAGCAGTTCTTC.

The chain joins TRBV9 to TRBJ2-5; D perhaps matches TRBD2 (5 bases). Germline CDR1 reads SGDLS; CDR2 reads YYNGEE. The CDR3 loop spans 15 amino acids. V lost 0 bases to trimming and J lost 2 bases, with 11 bases between them. As DNA, the CDR3 is TGTGCCAGCAGCGTAGGATTCCGCGGGCAAGAGACCCAGTACTTC. Residues: CASSVGFRGQETQYF.

The V call is TRBV7-2, the J call TRBJ1-1; the match to TRBD1 covers 7 bases. Trimming removed 7 bases from V and 3 bases from J; junction bases left unmatched: 17. CDR1 SGHTA and CDR2 FQGNSA come from the germline V gene. CDR3 length equals 17 residues. The CDR3 bases are TGTGCCAGCACCCTGGGGCCCTACAGGGGTGGGGACACTGAAGCTTTCTTT. Its translation: CASTLGPYRGGDTEAFF.

This CDR3 is CASSGVGRMAGSPLHF. The CDR3 region has the DNA TGCGCCAGCAGCGGGGTGGGCAGGATGGCGGGTTCACCCCTCCACTTT. V gene TRBV4-1 combines with J gene TRBJ1-6; D is unresolved. V was clipped by 5 bases and J by 9 bases, with 20 bases between them. Germline lookup yields CDR1 MGHRA and CDR2 YSYEKL. The CDR3 totals 16 residues.

The genes are TRBV5-1 and TRBJ1-2, with 8 bases fitting TRBD1. The CDR3 spans 15 residues. The trim removed 4 bases at V and 4 bases at J, leaving 9 bases unmatched. Germline V CDR1 and CDR2: SGHRS, YFSETQ. The CDR3 loop reads CASSPYGTGTYGYTF. Written as DNA, the CDR3 is TGCGCCAGCAGCCCCTACGGGACAGGAACCTATGGCTACACCTTC.

The rearrangement joins TRBV28 to TRBJ1-1, with 8 positions matching TRBD1. Trimming cost V 5 bases and J 4 bases; bases outside gene matches: 9. CDR3 size: 15 residues. CDR1 is MDHEN and CDR2 is SYDVKM in the germline V gene. CDR3 coding DNA: TGTGCCAGCAGTAACCAGGGGGCAGAGGGCACTGAAGCTTTCTTT. This sequence encodes CASSNQGAEGTEAFF.

This clone was counted between two and nine times. This chain links TRBV11-2 with TRBJ2-7, with a possible D match to TRBD2 (6 bases). The CDR3 spans 16 residues. The V gene lost 5 bases and the J gene lost 1 base, with 18 bases spanning the gap. In germline, CDR1 is SGHAT, CDR2 FQNNGV. The CDR3: CASSRTPWDFSYEQYF. The CDR3 DNA sequence: TGTGCCAGCAGCCGCACGCCGTGGGACTTTTCCTACGAGCAGTACTTC.

The rearrangement uses TRBV27 and TRBJ1-2; tentative D call: TRBD1 (6 bases). Trimming left V 8 bases short and J 5 bases short, with 18 bases between. Germline V gene lookup returns CDR1 MNHEY and CDR2 SMNVEV (reference sequence). The CDR3 is made up of 14 amino acids. DNA of the CDR3: TGTGCCAGCGGCCGGGACACCTTCGGGTATGGCTACACCTTC. This translates into CASGRDTFGYGYTF.

This clone was seen a single time. The V call is TRBV27, the J call TRBJ2-1, with 11 bases lining up with TRBD2. The CDR3 is 15 amino acids. Trimming took 6 bases from V and 8 from J; bases not matched to a gene: 9. Germline V gene sequence: CDR1 MNHEY, CDR2 SMNVEV (reference sequence). The CDR3 nucleotides are TGTGCCAGCAGGAGAACTAGCGGGGGCTCGGATGAGCAGTTCTTC. This codes for CASRRTSGGSDEQFF.